This TCR beta chain came from a study of cytomegalovirus exposure and HLA in healthy donors. Study-wide background: The Caucasian-associated ancestry cluster held around 81% of 300 to 500 genotyped donors. Study results and limitations: Indistinguishable V segments such as TRBV6-2 and TRBV6-3 were excluded. The study assumed roughly uniform donor sequencing depth for presence/absence analyses.

Vbeta (60) and Jbeta (13) primers were used in the PCR. Assay used: immunoSEQ multiplex PCR; TCRdb lists only in-frame clones, some missing. The repertoire includes 200,000 or so clones, about 77% of them detected once, and 4.5% to 7.5% sits in the top ten. Trimming left V 6 bases short and J 4 bases short, with 13 bases between. Germline CDR1 and CDR2: LNHDA and SQIVND (reference sequence). The CDR3 length is 13 residues. As regards this clone: The antigen is undetermined.

The material sequenced was PBMCs. The chain has TRBV19 and TRBJ2-7, with D possibly matching TRBD1 (5 bases). The receptor was isolated from a woman aged 25-40 years in good health and CMV-seropositive. The chain's CDR3 is CASRSAGRYEQYF. The CDR3 DNA reads TGTGCCAGTAGATCGGCAGGGCGGTACGAGCAGTACTTC.